The rows below give T cell receptor beta chains drawn from one sample of a study of shared clonotypes between healthy human individuals. Assay: immunoSEQ multiplex PCR; the TCRdb copy retains only in-frame clones and omits some. Of approximately 530,000 clones listed, approximately 95% are singletons. Specimen: naive CD4+ T cells sorted from blood. All receptors derive from a woman aged 25 to 39 in good health. Each CDR3 is given with its conserved first and last residue. The D gene is left open where the match is weak. Clone size is shown for a subset of rows, as once, few, many or a class of expanded clone.

v_call	j_call	clone_size	d_call	cdr3_aa	cdr3_nt
TRBV27	TRBJ2-7	-	TRBD1	CASSTRQGRDEQYF	TGTGCCAGCAGTACCAGACAGGGGCGAGACGAGCAGTACTTC
TRBV6-6	TRBJ2-5	once	-	CASTSGDQETQYF	TGTGCCAGCACATCAGGGGACCAAGAGACCCAGTACTTC
TRBV28	TRBJ1-5	-	TRBD1	CASSSAGTGYQPQHF	TGTGCCAGCAGTTCCGCCGGGACAGGCTATCAGCCCCAGCATTTT
TRBV7-9	TRBJ1-3	-	-	CASSSQRRVVGNTIYF	TGTGCCAGCAGCTCCCAAAGACGGGTGGTAGGAAACACCATATATTTT
TRBV10-3	TRBJ2-3	-	-	CATEGLTTDTQYF	TGTGCCACCGAGGGGTTAACCACAGATACGCAGTATTTT
TRBV6-1	TRBJ1-1	once	-	CASSGTINTEAFF	TGTGCCAGCAGCGGGACAATTAACACTGAAGCTTTCTTT
TRBV10-2	TRBJ2-7	-	TRBD2	CASSEQREAPYEQYF	TGCGCCAGCAGTGAGCAGCGGGAGGCCCCCTACGAGCAGTACTTC
TRBV4-1	TRBJ2-7	-	-	CASSQVYLGASQYEQYF	TGCGCCAGCAGCCAAGTCTATCTAGGCGCGTCGCAATACGAGCAGTACTTC
TRBV25-1	TRBJ2-7	-	-	CASSEPGRTYEQYF	TGTGCCAGCAGTGAACCGGGTCGCACCTACGAGCAGTACTTC
TRBV28	TRBJ1-2	-	-	CASRTPGPMDPGYTF	TGTGCCAGCAGGACTCCGGGACCGATGGATCCTGGCTACACCTTC
TRBV11-3	TRBJ2-3	-	-	CASSLGMAADTQYF	TGTGCCAGCAGCTTAGGGATGGCGGCAGATACGCAGTATTTT
TRBV7-6	TRBJ1-2	-	-	CASSFWEYGYTF	TGTGCCAGCAGCTTCTGGGAATATGGCTACACCTTC
TRBV11-2	TRBJ1-1	-	-	CASSPRTAVNTEAFF	TGTGCCAGCAGCCCGAGGACAGCCGTGAACACTGAAGCTTTCTTT
TRBV2	TRBJ1-5	-	-	CASSEVSPSGGAQHF	TGTGCCAGCAGTGAAGTGAGCCCATCCGGGGGGGCCCAGCATTTT
TRBV2	TRBJ1-2	once	TRBD1	CASKGQGTANYGYTF	TGTGCCAGCAAAGGACAGGGGACCGCTAACTATGGCTACACCTTC
TRBV19	TRBJ1-2	-	-	CASSAPGHLLYGYTF	TGTGCCAGTAGTGCCCCGGGACACCTCCTCTATGGCTACACCTTC
TRBV25-1	TRBJ1-2	-	-	CASSGRSGTGYTF	TGTGCCAGCAGTGGGAGGTCAGGGACCGGCTACACCTTC
TRBV6-6	TRBJ2-7	once	-	CASSTASLTYEQYF	TGTGCCAGCAGTACAGCATCACTTACCTACGAGCAGTACTTC
TRBV28	TRBJ1-1	-	-	CASSLYGQTNTEAFF	TGTGCCAGCAGTTTGTACGGACAGACCAACACTGAAGCTTTCTTT
TRBV7-2	TRBJ2-7	-	-	CASSPRGGAYEQYF	TGTGCCAGCAGCCCCCGCGGGGGCGCATACGAGCAGTACTTC
TRBV19	TRBJ1-2	-	-	CASIRDSNVGYGYTF	TGTGCCAGCATTCGGGACTCAAACGTCGGCTATGGCTACACCTTC
TRBV10-2	TRBJ1-2	-	TRBD1	CASSEPGQSHGYTF	TGCGCCAGCAGTGAGCCGGGACAGTCTCATGGCTACACCTTC
TRBV6-5	TRBJ1-1	-	-	CASSYSVGRATEAFF	TGTGCCAGCAGTTACAGTGTAGGCAGGGCCACTGAAGCTTTCTTT
TRBV7-9	TRBJ2-1	-	-	CATTQGPQTSNEQFF	TGTGCCACCACACAGGGCCCCCAAACTAGCAATGAGCAGTTCTTC
TRBV6-5	TRBJ1-4	-	-	CASSYSISNEKLFF	TGTGCCAGCAGTTACTCGATATCTAATGAAAAACTGTTTTTT
TRBV28	TRBJ1-2	-	-	CATTRDTSSSYGYTF	TGTGCCACCACCCGGGACACATCCTCTTCCTATGGCTACACCTTC
TRBV5-1	TRBJ1-4	few	-	CASSLGDEKLFF	TGCGCCAGCAGCTTGGGTGATGAAAAACTGTTTTTT
TRBV5-6	TRBJ1-2	-	-	CASRKGEDYDLVGGYTF	TGTGCCAGCAGGAAAGGAGAGGACTACGATTTAGTTGGGGGCTACACCTTC
TRBV6-5	TRBJ1-2	-	-	CASRRLSEDDGYTF	TGTGCCAGCAGACGTTTGTCGGAGGATGATGGCTACACCTTC
TRBV5-4	TRBJ1-1	-	TRBD1	CASSSPGQGNTEAFF	TGTGCCAGCAGCTCTCCGGGACAGGGGAACACTGAAGCTTTCTTT
TRBV6-5	TRBJ2-3	once	TRBD2	CASSYAGGGPLGTQYF	TGTGCCAGCAGTTACGCGGGGGGAGGGCCCCTTGGGACGCAGTATTTT
TRBV6-1	TRBJ1-5	-	-	CASSEFWQGNNQPQHF	TGTGCCAGCAGTGAATTTTGGCAGGGGAACAATCAGCCCCAGCATTTT
TRBV7-9	TRBJ2-3	-	-	CASSLVAASTDTQYF	TGTGCCAGCAGCTTAGTAGCGGCCAGCACAGATACGCAGTATTTT
TRBV7-2	TRBJ2-7	-	-	CASSLATGDKQYF	TGTGCCAGCAGCTTAGCGACTGGAGACAAGCAGTACTTC
TRBV7-9	TRBJ1-1	-	-	CASSTQKNTEAFF	TGTGCCAGCAGTACTCAAAAGAACACTGAAGCTTTCTTT
TRBV27	TRBJ2-2	-	-	CARPDRNTGELFF	TGTGCCAGACCGGACAGAAACACCGGGGAGCTGTTTTTT
TRBV11-2	TRBJ1-2	-	TRBD1	CASSAITGAGYGYTF	TGTGCCAGCAGCGCTATCACAGGGGCCGGTTATGGCTACACCTTC
TRBV18	TRBJ1-1	-	TRBD1	CASSPLRQQGAVNTEAFF	TGTGCCAGCTCACCACTCCGCCAACAGGGGGCTGTTAACACTGAAGCTTTCTTT
TRBV19	TRBJ2-5	-	TRBD2	CASSQTSGFQETQYF	TGTGCCAGTAGTCAAACTAGCGGCTTCCAAGAGACCCAGTACTTC
TRBV28	TRBJ2-7	-	-	CASSPRFYEQYF	TGTGCCAGCAGTCCGCGATTCTACGAGCAGTACTTC
TRBV7-9	TRBJ2-7	-	TRBD2	CASSMLAGAYEQYF	TGTGCCAGCAGCATGCTAGCGGGAGCCTACGAGCAGTACTTC
TRBV7-3	TRBJ2-1	-	-	CASSLTTVQEQFF	TGTGCCAGCAGCTTAACTACAGTCCAGGAGCAGTTCTTC
TRBV9	TRBJ1-2	-	-	CASSVRGRGGYTF	TGTGCCAGCAGCGTTCGGGGGCGAGGCGGCTACACCTTC
TRBV7-2	TRBJ2-5	-	-	CASTNLGRQETQYF	TGTGCCAGCACCAACCTAGGCAGACAAGAGACCCAGTACTTC
TRBV28	TRBJ2-2	-	TRBD2	CATRLAGAANTGELFF	TGTGCCACCCGACTAGCGGGGGCTGCGAACACCGGGGAGCTGTTTTTT
TRBV6-1	TRBJ1-2	-	TRBD1	CASTEAGTGGRGYTF	TGTGCCAGCACCGAAGCCGGGACAGGGGGCCGTGGCTACACCTTC